Following are 20 T cell receptor beta chains from one sample sequenced in a study of regulatory T cells in long-lasting Graves disease. Arm-PCR of CDR3 regions and iRepertoire HTBI primers were used to build TCR beta libraries. TCRdb reprocessed the multiplex PCR reads via MiXCR and lists one record per CDR3 protein. The sample has approximately 500,000 distinct CDR3 sequences; around a fifth are singletons. Time point given: persistent/refractory GD, antithyroid drugs over 5 years with positive TRAb. The TCR library was made from RNA extracted from PBMCs. The material sequenced was peripheral blood mononuclear cells (PBMCs), taken when the disease was refractory, from a patient treated with antithyroid drugs. All receptors come from a female donor with Graves disease.

At least ten counts were recorded for this clonotype. V gene TRBV2 combines with J gene TRBJ2-7; no definite D call. V was cut by 5 bases and J by 0 bases, with 8 bases left in between. CDR3 length equals 13 residues. CDR1 SNHLY and CDR2 FYNNEI come from the germline V gene. The CDR3 bases are TGTGCCAGCAGTCGGGCAAGCTCCTACGAGCAGTACTTC. Translating gives CASSRASSYEQYF.

The chain recombines TRBV7-2 with TRBJ1-3, with D uncertain. Trimming left V 1 base short and J 4 bases short, with 14 bases between. CDR1 and CDR2 (germline): SGHTA, FQGNSA. This CDR3 has 16 residues. The DNA for the CDR3 is TGTGCCAGCAGCTTAGTAGGCGGGAACTTGGGAAACACCATATATTTT. It yields the protein CASSLVGGNLGNTIYF.

This clonotype was seen at least ten times. The chain uses TRBV2 and TRBJ1-6; D is ambiguous. The CDR3 has 14 residues. Germline CDR1 SNHLY, CDR2 FYNNEI. The V end was cut by 1 base, the J end by 6 bases, with 7 bases between. The CDR3 protein is CASSEELSNSPLHF. CDR3 DNA: TGTGCCAGCAGTGAAGAGCTTAGTAATTCACCCCTCCACTTT.

This clonotype has at least ten counts. This CDR3 reads CASSDLPQPQHF. The CDR3 DNA sequence: TGTGCCAGCAGTGATTTACCACAGCCCCAGCATTTT. The chain recombines TRBV2 with TRBJ1-5; D is unresolved. The CDR3 extends over 12 amino acids. Trimming left V 3 bases short and J 7 bases short, with 7 bases between. Germline CDR1 SNHLY, CDR2 FYNNEI.

At least ten counts were recorded for this clonotype. The DNA of the CDR3 is TGTGCCAGCCTAGGGGCTTTGGGGCTGGGCTATGGCTACACCTTC. It codes for CASLGALGLGYGYTF. This chain connects TRBV2 to TRBJ1-2; D possibly corresponds to TRBD1 (5 bases). The CDR3 sequence is 15 residues long. CDR1 and CDR2 (germline): SNHLY, FYNNEI. Trimming took off 8 bases at V and 4 bases at J, with 20 bases between the two ends.

The chain employs TRBV19 and TRBJ2-5; D gene uncertain. This CDR3 has 14 amino acids. Germline V gene sequence: CDR1 LNHDA, CDR2 SQIVND (reference sequence). With 0 bases removed from V and 1 base from J, the gap between germline ends came to 6 bases. This CDR3 reads CASSIDRTQETQYF. The CDR3 coding sequence is TGTGCCAGTAGTATAGACAGAACCCAAGAGACCCAGTACTTC.

The CDR3 loop reads CALREGAYGYTF. Here the CDR3 DNA reads TGTGCCCTCCGGGAGGGTGCCTATGGCTACACCTTC. This chain uses TRBV10-3 with TRBJ1-2; D gene uncertain. The V gene's germline CDR1 is ENHRY and CDR2 SYGVKD. Trimming shortened V by 11 bases and J by 4 bases, and 14 bases separated the two germline ends. The CDR3 consists of 12 residues.

There are many counts of this clonotype. CDR3 protein: CASSLVDKQETQYF. The DNA of the CDR3 is TGTGCCAGCAGCTTAGTGGACAAGCAAGAGACCCAGTACTTC. This sequence joins TRBV7-9 and TRBJ2-5; D is possibly TRBD1 (5 bases). Trimming took off 1 base at V and 2 bases at J, with 8 bases between the two ends. This CDR3 comprises 14 residues. Germline CDR1 reads SEHNR; CDR2 reads FQNEAQ (reference sequence).

In its sample, this clonotype was seen many times. The rearrangement uses TRBV24-1 and TRBJ2-2; D gene uncertain. The CDR3 totals 14 residues. Germline loops: CDR1 KGHDR, CDR2 SFDVKD. V dropped 4 bases and J dropped 8 bases, with 13 bases sitting between them. CDR3 coding DNA: TGTGCCACCAGTGACTACCTGCGCGCGGGGGAGCTGTTTTTT. This codes for CATSDYLRAGELFF.

The chain recombines TRBV24-1 with TRBJ1-2; D gene uncertain. Germline assignment: CDR1 KGHDR and CDR2 SFDVKD. V dropped 6 bases and J dropped 6 bases, with 13 bases sitting between them. This CDR3 comprises 13 residues. The CDR3 loop reads CATSKTGEDGYTF. As DNA, the CDR3 is TGTGCCACCAGTAAGACCGGGGAGGATGGCTACACCTTC.

This clonotype was counted a few times. V is TRBV6-2 or TRBV6-3 and J is TRBJ2-2; D is uncertain. V was cut by 0 bases and J by 4 bases, with 12 bases left in between. This CDR3 is 16 amino acids long. Per the germline V gene, CDR1 is MNHEY and CDR2 is SVGEGT. CDR3 amino acids: CASSYSSVSGTGELFF. The CDR3 DNA reads as TGTGCCAGCAGTTACTCGAGCGTGTCGGGCACCGGGGAGCTGTTTTTT.

This clonotype showed up many times. This rearrangement joins TRBV3-1 to TRBJ2-5, with TRBD1 identical over 8 bases. Trimming took 4 bases from V and 2 from J; bases not matched to a gene: 6. Germline CDR1 reads LGHDT; CDR2 reads YNNKEL (reference sequence). This CDR3 has 15 amino acids. CDR3 region: CASSPDRARQETQYF. CDR3 sequence (DNA): TGTGCCAGCAGCCCGGACAGGGCGAGACAAGAGACCCAGTACTTC.

This clonotype was recorded a few times. CDR3 nucleotide sequence: TGCGCCAGCAGCCCTCTGGTTCAGGGAGCTTATGGCTACACCTTC. Its translation: CASSPLVQGAYGYTF. The rearrangement uses TRBV4-1 and TRBJ1-2; possible D gene TRBD1, 5 bases. There are 15 residues in the CDR3. The germline gives CDR1 MGHRA, CDR2 YSYEKL. The germline V and J ends were trimmed by 4 bases and 5 bases, with 17 bases remaining between them.

This clonotype was recorded at least ten times. This chain connects TRBV2 to TRBJ2-5; 10 bases are shared with TRBD2. This CDR3 region has 17 residues. Germline values: CDR1 SNHLY, CDR2 FYNNEI. After removal of 2 bases from V and 2 bases from J, the junction contained 8 bases not matched to a gene. The CDR3 sequence: CASSETGLAESQETQYF. CDR3 bases: TGTGCCAGCAGTGAAACCGGACTAGCGGAGTCACAAGAGACCCAGTACTTC. Full variable domain (rest looked up from reference TRBV2 and TRBJ2-5): EPEVTQTPSHQVTQMGQEVILRCVPISNHLYFYWYRQILGQKVEFLVSFYNNEISEKSEIFDDQFSVERPDGSNFTLKIRSTKLEDSAMYFCASSETGLAESQETQYFGPGTRLLVL.

The rearrangement links TRBV28 to TRBJ2-2; the match to TRBD1 covers 10 bases. CDR3 size: 16 residues. The V segment lost 6 bases and the J segment 7 bases; nucleotides outside the gene matches: 11. Germline-derived CDR1 and CDR2 are MDHEN and SYDVKM. The CDR3 is CASSFVTGGLGGELFF. The CDR3 nucleotides are TGTGCCAGCAGCTTTGTGACAGGGGGCCTCGGCGGGGAGCTGTTTTTT. Using reference TRBV28 and TRBJ2-2 for the parts outside the CDR3, the full variable domain is DVKVTQSSRYLVKRTGEKVFLECVQDMDHENMFWYRQDPGLGLRLIYFSYDVKMKEKGDIPEGYSVSREKKERFSLILESASTNQTSMYLCASSFVTGGLGGELFFGEGSRLTVL.

This clonotype has at least ten counts. The genes are TRBV28 and TRBJ1-2; possibly TRBD1 for D (5 bases). The CDR3 is 13 amino acids. Germline CDR1 and CDR2: MDHEN and SYDVKM. The V gene lost 8 bases and the J gene lost 1 base, with 11 bases spanning the gap. The chain's CDR3 is CASRDRFNYGYTF. For the CDR3, the DNA is TGTGCCAGCCGGGACCGATTTAACTATGGCTACACCTTC.

This clonotype has only a few counts. The chain recombines TRBV7-9 with TRBJ2-5; TRBD2 might be the D (5 bases). The CDR3 extends over 15 amino acids. The germline CDR1 and CDR2 sequences are SEHNR and FQNEAQ (reference sequence). Between the trimmed V and J ends, which lost 0 bases and 4 bases, there was a span of 12 bases. CDR3 amino acids: CASSLAGATGETQYF. CDR3 DNA sequence: TGTGCCAGCAGCTTAGCGGGAGCTACGGGAGAGACCCAGTACTTC.

This clonotype was seen repeatedly, ten times or more. The rearrangement links TRBV12-3 or TRBV12-4 to TRBJ1-2; D possibly corresponds to TRBD1 (6 bases). This CDR3 has 13 residues. Trimming stripped 5 bases from V and 7 bases from J, with 14 bases between. In nucleotides, the CDR3 is TGTGCCAGCAGTCAAGGGGGTTCCGCTGGCTACACCTTC. Protein sequence: CASSQGGSAGYTF.

This clonotype has just a few counts. This rearrangement joins TRBV20-1 to TRBJ1-6, with D tentatively TRBD1 (6 bases). The CDR3 sequence is 15 residues long. V was trimmed by 5 bases and J by 6 bases, leaving 17 bases between them. From germline, CDR1 is DFQATT and CDR2 SNEGSKA (reference sequence). The CDR3 DNA sequence: TGCAGTGCTCCTTCTCCAGGGGATCTTAATTCACCCCTCCACTTT. Translating it yields CSAPSPGDLNSPLHF.

This clonotype was seen repeatedly, ten times or more. The CDR3 sequence is CASSQDSSGGDYGYTF. The CDR3 DNA follows: TGTGCCAGCAGCCAAGATTCCTCCGGGGGCGACTATGGCTACACCTTC. The rearrangement uses TRBV3-1 and TRBJ1-2; possible D gene TRBD1, 6 bases. The CDR3 length is 16 residues. V lost 0 bases, J lost 3 bases, and 14 bases lay in between. CDR1 is LGHDT, CDR2 YNNKEL, per germline (reference sequence).